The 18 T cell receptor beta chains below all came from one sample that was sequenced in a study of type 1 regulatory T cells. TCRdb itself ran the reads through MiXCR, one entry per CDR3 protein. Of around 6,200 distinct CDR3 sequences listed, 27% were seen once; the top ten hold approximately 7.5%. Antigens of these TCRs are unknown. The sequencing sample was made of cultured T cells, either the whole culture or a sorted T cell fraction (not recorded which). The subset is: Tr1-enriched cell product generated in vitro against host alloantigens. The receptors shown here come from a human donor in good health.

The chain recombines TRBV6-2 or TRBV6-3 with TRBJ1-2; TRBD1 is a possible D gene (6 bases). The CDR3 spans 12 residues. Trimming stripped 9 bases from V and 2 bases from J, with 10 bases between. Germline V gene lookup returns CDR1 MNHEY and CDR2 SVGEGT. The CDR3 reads CASGTPNYGYTF. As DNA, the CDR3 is TGTGCCAGTGGGACACCCAACTATGGCTACACCTTC.

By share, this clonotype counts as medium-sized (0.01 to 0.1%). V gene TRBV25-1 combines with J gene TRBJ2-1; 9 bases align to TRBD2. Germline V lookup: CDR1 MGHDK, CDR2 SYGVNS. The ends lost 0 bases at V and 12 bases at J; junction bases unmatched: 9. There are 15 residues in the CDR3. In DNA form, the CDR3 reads TGTGCCAGCAGTGAATATAGGGCGGGAGGGCCCTTGCAGTTCTTC. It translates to CASSEYRAGGPLQFF.

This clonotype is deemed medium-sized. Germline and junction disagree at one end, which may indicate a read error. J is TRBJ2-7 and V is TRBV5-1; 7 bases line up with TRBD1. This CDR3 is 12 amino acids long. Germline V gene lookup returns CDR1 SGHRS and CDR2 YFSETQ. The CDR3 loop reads CASSSDRARSSF. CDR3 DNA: TGCGCCAGCAGCAGCGACAGGGCCAGATCATCCTTC.

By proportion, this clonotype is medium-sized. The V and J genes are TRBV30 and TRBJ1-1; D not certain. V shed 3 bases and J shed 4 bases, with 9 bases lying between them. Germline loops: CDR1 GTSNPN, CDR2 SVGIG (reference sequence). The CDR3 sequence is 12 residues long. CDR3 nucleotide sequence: TGTGCCTGGAGCCGGGGTAGCACTGAAGCTTTCTTT. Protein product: CAWSRGSTEAFF.

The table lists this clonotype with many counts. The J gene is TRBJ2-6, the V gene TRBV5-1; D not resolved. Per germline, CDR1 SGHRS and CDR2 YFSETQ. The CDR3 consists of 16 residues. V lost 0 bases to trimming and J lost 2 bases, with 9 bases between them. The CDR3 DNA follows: TGCGCCAGCAGCTTGGTGTCGGGTGCTGGGGCCAACGTCCTGACTTTC. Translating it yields CASSLVSGAGANVLTF.

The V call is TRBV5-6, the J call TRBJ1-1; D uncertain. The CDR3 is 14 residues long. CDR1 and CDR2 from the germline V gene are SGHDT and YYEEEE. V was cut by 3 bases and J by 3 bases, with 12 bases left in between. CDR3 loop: CASSSRTGYTEAFF. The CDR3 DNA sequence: TGTGCCAGCAGCTCCCGGACGGGCTACACTGAAGCTTTCTTT.

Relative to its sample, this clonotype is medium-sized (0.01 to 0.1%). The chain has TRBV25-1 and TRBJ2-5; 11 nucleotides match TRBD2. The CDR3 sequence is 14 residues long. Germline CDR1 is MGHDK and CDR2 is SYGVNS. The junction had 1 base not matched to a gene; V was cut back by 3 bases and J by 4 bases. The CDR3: CASSDGLAGETQYF. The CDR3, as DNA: TGTGCCAGCAGTGATGGACTAGCGGGAGAGACCCAGTACTTC. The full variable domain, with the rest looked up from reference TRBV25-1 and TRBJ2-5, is EADIYQTPRYLVIGTGKKITLECSQTMGHDKMYWYQQDPGMELHLIHYSYGVNSTEKGDLSSESTVSRIRTEHFPLTLESARPSHTSQYLCASSDGLAGETQYFGPGTRLLVL.

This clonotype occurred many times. The CDR3 is CSAGTGQETQYF. The CDR3 DNA follows: TGCAGCGCCGGGACAGGGCAGGAGACCCAGTACTTC. This chain connects TRBV29-1 to TRBJ2-5; 9 nucleotides align to TRBD1. This CDR3 is built from 12 residues. Germline values: CDR1 SQVTM, CDR2 ANQGSEA. V lost 7 bases to trimming and J lost 5 bases; unmatched junction nucleotides: 5.

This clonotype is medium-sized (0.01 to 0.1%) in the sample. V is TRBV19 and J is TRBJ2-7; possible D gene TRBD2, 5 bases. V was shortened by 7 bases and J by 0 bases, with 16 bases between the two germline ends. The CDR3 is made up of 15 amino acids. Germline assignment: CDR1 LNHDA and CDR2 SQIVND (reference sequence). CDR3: CASTPSSGSSYEQYF. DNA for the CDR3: TGTGCCAGTACACCCTCCAGCGGAAGCTCCTACGAGCAGTACTTC. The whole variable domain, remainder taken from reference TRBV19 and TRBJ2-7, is DGGITQSPKYLFRKEGQNVTLSCEQNLNHDAMYWYRQDPGQGLRLIYYSQIVNDFQKGDIAEGYSVSREKKESFPLTVTSAQKNPTAFYLCASTPSSGSSYEQYFGPGTRLTVT.

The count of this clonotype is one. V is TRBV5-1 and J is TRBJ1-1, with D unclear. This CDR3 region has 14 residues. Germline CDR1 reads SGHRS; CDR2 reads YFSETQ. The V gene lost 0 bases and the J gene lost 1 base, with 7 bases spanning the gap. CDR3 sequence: CASSLEGSNTEAFF. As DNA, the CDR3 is TGCGCCAGCAGCTTGGAAGGATCGAACACTGAAGCTTTCTTT.

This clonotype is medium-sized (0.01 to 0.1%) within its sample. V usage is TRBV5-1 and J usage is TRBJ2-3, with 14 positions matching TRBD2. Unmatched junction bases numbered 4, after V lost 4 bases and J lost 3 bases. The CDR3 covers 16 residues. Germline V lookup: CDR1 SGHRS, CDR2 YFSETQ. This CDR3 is CASSQGTSGGTDTQYF. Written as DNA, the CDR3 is TGCGCCAGCAGCCAAGGGACTAGCGGGGGTACAGATACGCAGTATTTT.

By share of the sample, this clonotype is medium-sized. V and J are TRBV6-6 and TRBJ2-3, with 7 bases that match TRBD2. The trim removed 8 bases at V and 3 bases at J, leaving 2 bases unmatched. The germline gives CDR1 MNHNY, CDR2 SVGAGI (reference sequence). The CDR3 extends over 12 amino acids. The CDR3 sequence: CASQAGTDTQYF. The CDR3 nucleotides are TGTGCCAGCCAAGCGGGGACAGATACGCAGTATTTT.

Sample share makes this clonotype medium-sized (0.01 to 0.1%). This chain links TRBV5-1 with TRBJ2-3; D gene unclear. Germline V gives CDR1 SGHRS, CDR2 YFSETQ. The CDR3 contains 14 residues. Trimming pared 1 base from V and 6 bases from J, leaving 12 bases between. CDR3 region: CASSLRETTDTQYF. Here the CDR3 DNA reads TGCGCCAGCAGCTTGAGGGAAACGACGGATACGCAGTATTTT.

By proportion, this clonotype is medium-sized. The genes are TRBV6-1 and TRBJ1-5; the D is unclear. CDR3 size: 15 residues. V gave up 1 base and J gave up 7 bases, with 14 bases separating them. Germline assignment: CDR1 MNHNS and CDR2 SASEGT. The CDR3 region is CASSEGGRPLQPQHF. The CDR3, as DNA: TGTGCCAGCAGTGAAGGAGGCAGGCCGCTACAGCCCCAGCATTTT.

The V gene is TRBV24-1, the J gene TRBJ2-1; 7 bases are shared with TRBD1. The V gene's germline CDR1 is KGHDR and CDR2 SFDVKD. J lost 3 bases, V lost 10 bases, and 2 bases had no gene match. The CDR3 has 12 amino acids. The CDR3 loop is CATRDSYNEQFF. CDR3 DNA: TGTGCCACGAGGGACAGCTACAATGAGCAGTTCTTC.

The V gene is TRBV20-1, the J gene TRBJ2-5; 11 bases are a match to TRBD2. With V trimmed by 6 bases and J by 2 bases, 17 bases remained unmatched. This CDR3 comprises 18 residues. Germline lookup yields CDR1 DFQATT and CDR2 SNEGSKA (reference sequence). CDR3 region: CSATDPLAGGWAQETQYF. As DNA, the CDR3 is TGCAGTGCCACAGACCCGCTAGCGGGAGGCTGGGCTCAAGAGACCCAGTACTTC.

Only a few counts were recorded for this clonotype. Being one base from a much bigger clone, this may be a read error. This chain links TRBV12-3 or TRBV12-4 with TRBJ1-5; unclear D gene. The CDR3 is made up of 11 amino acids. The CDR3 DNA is TGTGCCAGCAGTCACGGTCAGTCCCAGCATTTT. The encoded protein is CASSHGQSQHF.

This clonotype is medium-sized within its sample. CDR3 amino acids: CASSLSGDYEQYF. In nucleotides, the CDR3 is TGTGCCAGCAGCTTGTCAGGGGACTACGAGCAGTACTTC. The chain joins TRBV5-5 to TRBJ2-7; maybe TRBD1 (6 bases). CDR3 length: 13 amino acids. Per the germline V gene, CDR1 is SGHKS and CDR2 is YYEKEE (reference sequence). Trimming removed 1 base from V and 3 bases from J, with 8 bases in between.